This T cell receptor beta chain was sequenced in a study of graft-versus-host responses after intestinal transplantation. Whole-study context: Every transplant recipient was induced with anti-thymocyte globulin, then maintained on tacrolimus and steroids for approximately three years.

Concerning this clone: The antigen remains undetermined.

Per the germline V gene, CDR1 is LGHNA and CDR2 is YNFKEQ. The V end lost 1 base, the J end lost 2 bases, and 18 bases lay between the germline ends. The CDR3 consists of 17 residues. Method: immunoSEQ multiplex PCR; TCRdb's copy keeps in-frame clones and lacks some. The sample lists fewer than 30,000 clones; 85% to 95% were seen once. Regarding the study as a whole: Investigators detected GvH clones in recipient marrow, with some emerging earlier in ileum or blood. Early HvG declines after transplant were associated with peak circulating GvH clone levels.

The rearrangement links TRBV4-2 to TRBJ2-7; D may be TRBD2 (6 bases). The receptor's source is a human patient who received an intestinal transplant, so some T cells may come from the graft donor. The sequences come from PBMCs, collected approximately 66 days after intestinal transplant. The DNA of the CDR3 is TGTGCCAGCAGCCAAGCTGGAGGGCTAGCGCTTCCCTACGAGCAGTACTTC. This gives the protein CASSQAGGLALPYEQYF.